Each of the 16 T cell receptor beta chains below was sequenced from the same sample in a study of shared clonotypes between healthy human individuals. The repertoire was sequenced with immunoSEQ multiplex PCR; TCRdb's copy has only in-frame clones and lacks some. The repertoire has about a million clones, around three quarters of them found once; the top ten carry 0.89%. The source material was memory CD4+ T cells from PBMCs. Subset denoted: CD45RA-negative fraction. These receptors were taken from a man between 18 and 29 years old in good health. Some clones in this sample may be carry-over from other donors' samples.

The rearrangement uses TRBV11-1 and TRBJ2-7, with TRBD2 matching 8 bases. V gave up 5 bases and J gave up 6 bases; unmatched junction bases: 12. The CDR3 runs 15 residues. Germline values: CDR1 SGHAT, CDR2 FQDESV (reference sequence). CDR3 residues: CASSPRTSRRIEQYF. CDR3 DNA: TGTGCCAGCAGCCCGAGGACTAGCAGGCGGATCGAGCAGTACTTC.

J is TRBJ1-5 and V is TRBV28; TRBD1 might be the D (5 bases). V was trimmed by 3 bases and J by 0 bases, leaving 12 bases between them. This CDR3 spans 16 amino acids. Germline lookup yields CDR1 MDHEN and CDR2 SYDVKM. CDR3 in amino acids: CASSFRTIDSNQPQHF. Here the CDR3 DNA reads TGTGCCAGCAGTTTTAGGACAATCGATAGCAATCAGCCCCAGCATTTT.

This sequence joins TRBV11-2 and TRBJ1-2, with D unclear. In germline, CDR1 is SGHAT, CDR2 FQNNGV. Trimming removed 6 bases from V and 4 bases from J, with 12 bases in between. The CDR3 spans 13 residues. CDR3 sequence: CASSPQSLYGYTF. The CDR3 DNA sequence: TGTGCCAGCAGTCCCCAAAGTCTCTATGGCTACACCTTC.

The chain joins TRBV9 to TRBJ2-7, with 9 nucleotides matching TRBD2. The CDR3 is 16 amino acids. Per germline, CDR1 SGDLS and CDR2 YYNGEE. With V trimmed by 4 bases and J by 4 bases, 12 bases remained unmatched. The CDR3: CASSPQGSGSLYEQYF. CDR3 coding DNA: TGTGCCAGCAGCCCCCAGGGTAGCGGGAGTTTATACGAGCAGTACTTC.

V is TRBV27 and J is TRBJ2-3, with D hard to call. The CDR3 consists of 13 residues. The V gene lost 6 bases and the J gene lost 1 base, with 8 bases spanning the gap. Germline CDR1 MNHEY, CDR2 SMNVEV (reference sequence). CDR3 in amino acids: CASSSPGTDTQYF. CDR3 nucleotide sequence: TGTGCCAGCAGCAGCCCGGGCACAGATACGCAGTATTTT.

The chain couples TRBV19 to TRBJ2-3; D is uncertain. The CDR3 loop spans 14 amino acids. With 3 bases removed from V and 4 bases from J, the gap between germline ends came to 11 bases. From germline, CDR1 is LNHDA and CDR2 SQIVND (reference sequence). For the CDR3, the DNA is TGTGCCAGTAGTATGAGACCCGGCGCAGATACGCAGTATTTT. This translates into CASSMRPGADTQYF.

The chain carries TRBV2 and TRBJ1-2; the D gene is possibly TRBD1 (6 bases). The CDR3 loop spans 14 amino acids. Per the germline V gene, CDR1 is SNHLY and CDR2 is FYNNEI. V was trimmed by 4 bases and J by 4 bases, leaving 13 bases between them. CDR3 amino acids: CASSVWGAGYGYTF. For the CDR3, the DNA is TGTGCCAGCAGTGTTTGGGGGGCTGGCTATGGCTACACCTTC.

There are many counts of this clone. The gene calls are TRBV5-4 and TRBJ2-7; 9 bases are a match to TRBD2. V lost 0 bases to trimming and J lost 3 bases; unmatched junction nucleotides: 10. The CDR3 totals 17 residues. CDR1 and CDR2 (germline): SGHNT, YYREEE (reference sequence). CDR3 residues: CASSLDASGEWNYEQYF. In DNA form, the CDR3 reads TGTGCCAGCAGCTTGGACGCTAGCGGGGAGTGGAACTACGAGCAGTACTTC.

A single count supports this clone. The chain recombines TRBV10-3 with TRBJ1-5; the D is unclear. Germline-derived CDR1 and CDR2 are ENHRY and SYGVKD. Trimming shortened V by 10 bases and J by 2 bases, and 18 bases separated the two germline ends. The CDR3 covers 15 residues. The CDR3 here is CATKGLDGGNQPQHF. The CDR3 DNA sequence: TGTGCCACCAAGGGCCTGGACGGGGGCAATCAGCCCCAGCATTTT.

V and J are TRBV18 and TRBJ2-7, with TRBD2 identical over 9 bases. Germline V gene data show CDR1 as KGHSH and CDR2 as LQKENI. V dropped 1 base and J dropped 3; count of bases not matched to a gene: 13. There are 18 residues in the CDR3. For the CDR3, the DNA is TGTGCCAGCTCACCACGGAGTAGCGGGAGAGGGGATTACTACGAGCAGTACTTC. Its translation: CASSPRSSGRGDYYEQYF. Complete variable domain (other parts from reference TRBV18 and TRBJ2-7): NAGVMQNPRHLVRRRGQEARLRCSPMKGHSHVYWYRQLPEEGLKFMVYLQKENIIDESGMPKERFSAEFPKEGPSILRIQQVVRGDSAAYFCASSPRSSGRGDYYEQYFGPGTRLTVT.

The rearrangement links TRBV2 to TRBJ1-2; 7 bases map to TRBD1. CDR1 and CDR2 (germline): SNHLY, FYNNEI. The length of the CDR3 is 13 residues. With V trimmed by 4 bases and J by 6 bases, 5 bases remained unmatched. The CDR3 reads CASSVGQGDGYTF. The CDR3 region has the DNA TGTGCCAGCAGTGTCGGGCAGGGGGATGGCTACACCTTC.

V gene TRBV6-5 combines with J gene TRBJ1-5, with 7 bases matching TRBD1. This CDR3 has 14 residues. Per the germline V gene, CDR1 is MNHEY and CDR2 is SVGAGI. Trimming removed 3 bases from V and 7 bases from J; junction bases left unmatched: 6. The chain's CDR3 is CASSYGDSSQPQHF. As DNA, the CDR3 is TGTGCCAGCAGTTATGGGGACAGCAGCCAGCCCCAGCATTTT.

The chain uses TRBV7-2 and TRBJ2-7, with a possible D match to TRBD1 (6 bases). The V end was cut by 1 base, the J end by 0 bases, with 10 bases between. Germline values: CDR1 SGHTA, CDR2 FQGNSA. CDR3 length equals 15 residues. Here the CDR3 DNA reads TGTGCCAGCAGCTTAGTTCAGGGGAACTCCTACGAGCAGTACTTC. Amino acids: CASSLVQGNSYEQYF.

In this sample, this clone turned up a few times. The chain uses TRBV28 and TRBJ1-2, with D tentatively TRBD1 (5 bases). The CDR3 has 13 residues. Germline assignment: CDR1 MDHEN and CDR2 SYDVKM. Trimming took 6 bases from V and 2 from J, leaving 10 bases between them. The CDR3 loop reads CASSWGRNYGYTF. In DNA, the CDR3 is TGTGCCAGCAGCTGGGGCAGGAACTATGGCTACACCTTC.

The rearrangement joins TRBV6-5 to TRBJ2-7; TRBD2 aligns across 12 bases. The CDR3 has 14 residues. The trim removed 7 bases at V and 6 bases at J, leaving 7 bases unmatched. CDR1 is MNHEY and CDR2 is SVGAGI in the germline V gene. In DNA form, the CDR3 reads TGTGCCAGCAATACCGGACTAGCGGGACGCGAGCAGTACTTC. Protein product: CASNTGLAGREQYF.

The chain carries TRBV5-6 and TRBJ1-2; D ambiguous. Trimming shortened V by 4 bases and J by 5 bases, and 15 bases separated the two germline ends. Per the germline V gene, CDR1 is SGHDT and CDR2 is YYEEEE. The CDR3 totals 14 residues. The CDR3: CASSRLGQGYGYTF. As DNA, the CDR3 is TGTGCCAGCAGCCGGCTCGGGCAAGGTTATGGCTACACCTTC.